Sequencing of this T cell receptor beta chain was carried out in a study of T cells after yellow fever vaccination. Study-wide points: Post-booster repertoires contained most primary-vaccination clones again (roughly 96% CD4, around 88% CD8).

With respect to this clonotype: Its cognate antigen is unknown.

Germline lookup yields CDR1 MNHEY and CDR2 SVGAGI. V was cut by 9 bases and J by 8 bases, with 16 bases left in between. The CDR3 runs to 13 residues. One entry per CDR3 protein results from TCRdb running MiXCR on the 5' RACE reads. The sample has just over 300,000 distinct CDR3 sequences, approximately 3.8% seen once. The chain links TRBV6-5 to TRBJ2-2; possibly TRBD2 for D (7 bases). The TCR was taken from a man aged 18-30 years who received the YFV17D yellow fever vaccine. Here the sequenced sample was PBMCs, taken on the day of the yellow fever booster vaccination. CDR3 bases: TGTGCCAGTAGGGGGGGCAGAGGAGGGGAGCTGTTTTTT. It is translated as CASRGGRGGELFF.